This T cell receptor beta chain derives from a study of identical twins. Study conclusions and caveats: Analyses based on zero insertions could be partly confounded by invariant MAIT and iNKT cells.

TCRdb re-derived calls from the 5' RACE reads in MiXCR, one entry per CDR3 protein. The sample carries just under 650,000 distinct CDR3 sequences, 7% to 7.5% recorded once. This clonotype was detected a few times. Its antigen remains unidentified. Donors were all healthy Caucasians. The CDR3 consists of 17 residues. The ends were cut back, 3 bases at V and 1 base at J, with 15 bases in the middle. Germline CDR1 SGHAT, CDR2 FQNNGV. This sample was shared with a second study, whose subject was yellow fever vaccine responses in identical twins.

Sequencing was performed on PBMCs. V and J are TRBV11-2 and TRBJ2-2; D gene ambiguous. This sequence originates from a woman between 18 and 29 years old in good health. The CDR3 nucleotides are TGTGCCAGCAGCTTTTACCCTCCGCCCATGAACACCGGGGAGCTGTTTTTT. Translated: CASSFYPPPMNTGELFF.